The T cell receptor (beta chain) described here comes from a study of OX40 agonist ivuxolimab in advanced cancers. About the study: The patients received agonistic anti-OX40 (CD134) antibody ivuxolimab. Among those enrolled, mean age was about 63 years (range roughly 20 to 85) and about 79% were male. Partial responses were seen in three patients, one with hepatocellular carcinoma and two with cutaneous melanoma.

Systemic immunosuppression or autoimmune disease history was grounds to exclude patients. V lost 5 bases, J lost 7 bases, and 5 bases stayed unmatched. The germline CDR1 and CDR2 sequences are MDHEN and SYDVKM. The CDR3 covers 13 residues. Sequencing was performed with immunoSEQ multiplex PCR; in TCRdb, only in-frame clones are kept and a portion is missing. Of more than 75,000 clones listed, 87% are singletons. This clonotype was obtained from an adult with an advanced solid tumor such as melanoma, head and neck, liver or kidney cancer. V usage is TRBV28 and J usage is TRBJ2-1, with 7 bases identical to TRBD1. The specimen comprised CD4+ or CD8+ T cells sorted from blood, sampled in a trial of the OX40 agonist ivuxolimab. For the CDR3, the DNA is TGTGCCAGCAGTCCCTGGACAGGAAATGAGCAGTTCTTC. Translated: CASSPWTGNEQFF.